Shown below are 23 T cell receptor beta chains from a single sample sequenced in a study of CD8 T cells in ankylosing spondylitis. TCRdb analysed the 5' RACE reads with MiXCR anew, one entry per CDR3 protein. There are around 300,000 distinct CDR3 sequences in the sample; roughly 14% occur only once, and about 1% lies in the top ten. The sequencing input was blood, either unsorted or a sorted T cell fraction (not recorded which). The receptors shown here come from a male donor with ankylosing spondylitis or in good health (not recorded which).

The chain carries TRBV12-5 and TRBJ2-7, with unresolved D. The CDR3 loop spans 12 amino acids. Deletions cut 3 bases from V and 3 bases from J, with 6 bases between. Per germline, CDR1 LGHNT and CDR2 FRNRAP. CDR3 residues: CASGFDLYEQYF. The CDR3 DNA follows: TGTGCTAGTGGTTTTGACCTCTACGAGCAGTACTTC.

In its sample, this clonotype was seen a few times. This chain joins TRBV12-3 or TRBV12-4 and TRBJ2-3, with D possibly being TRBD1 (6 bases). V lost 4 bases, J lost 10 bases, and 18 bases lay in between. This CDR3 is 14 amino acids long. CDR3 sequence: CASSSDRTGEAQYF. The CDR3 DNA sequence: TGTGCCAGCAGTTCCGACAGGACTGGCGAGGCGCAGTATTTT.

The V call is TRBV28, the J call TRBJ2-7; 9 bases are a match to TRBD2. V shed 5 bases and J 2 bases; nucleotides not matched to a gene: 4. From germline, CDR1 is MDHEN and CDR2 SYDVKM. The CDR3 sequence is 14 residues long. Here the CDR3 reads CASSSGGRAYEQYF. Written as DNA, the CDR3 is TGTGCCAGCAGTAGTGGCGGGAGGGCCTACGAGCAGTACTTC.

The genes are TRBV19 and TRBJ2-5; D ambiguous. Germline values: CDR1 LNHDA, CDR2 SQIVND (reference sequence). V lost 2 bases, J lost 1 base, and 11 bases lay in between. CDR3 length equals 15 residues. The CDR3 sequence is CASSINPGFQETQYF. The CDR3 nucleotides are TGTGCCAGTAGTATAAACCCGGGCTTCCAAGAGACCCAGTACTTC.

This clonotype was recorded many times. The CDR3 region has the DNA TGCGCCAGCAGTCACAAGGGGGGACAGCCCACCGGGGAGCTGTTTTTT. Translated, it gives CASSHKGGQPTGELFF. The J gene is TRBJ2-2, the V gene TRBV4-1; D is possibly TRBD1 (7 bases). Germline V CDR1 and CDR2: MGHRA, YSYEKL. Trimming took off 6 bases at V and 4 bases at J, with 18 bases between the two ends. The CDR3 runs 16 residues.

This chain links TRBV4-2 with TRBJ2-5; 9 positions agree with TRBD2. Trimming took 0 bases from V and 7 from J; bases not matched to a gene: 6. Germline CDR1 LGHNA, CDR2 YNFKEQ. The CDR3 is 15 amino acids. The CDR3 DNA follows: TGTGCCAGCAGCCAAGATAGGTCGCGGGGGGGGACCCAGTACTTC. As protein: CASSQDRSRGGTQYF.

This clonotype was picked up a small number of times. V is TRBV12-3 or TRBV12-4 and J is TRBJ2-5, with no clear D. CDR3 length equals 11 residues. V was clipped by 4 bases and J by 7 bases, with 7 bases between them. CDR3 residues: CASSSRGTQYF. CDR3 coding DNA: TGTGCCAGCAGTTCGCGAGGGACCCAGTACTTC.

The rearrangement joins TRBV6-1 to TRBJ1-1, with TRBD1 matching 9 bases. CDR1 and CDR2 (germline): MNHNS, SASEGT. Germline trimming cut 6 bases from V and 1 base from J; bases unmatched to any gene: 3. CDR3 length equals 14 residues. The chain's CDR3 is CASSETGGNTEAFF. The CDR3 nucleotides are TGTGCCAGCAGCGAGACAGGGGGGAACACTGAAGCTTTCTTT.

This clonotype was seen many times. The CDR3 sequence: CASSPSGQETQYF. CDR3 bases: TGCGCCAGCAGTCCGTCTGGCCAAGAGACCCAGTACTTC. The chain carries TRBV5-1 and TRBJ2-5; unclear D gene. Trimming removed 5 bases at V and 1 base at J, with 9 bases between. From germline, CDR1 is SGHRS and CDR2 YFSETQ. There are 13 residues in the CDR3.

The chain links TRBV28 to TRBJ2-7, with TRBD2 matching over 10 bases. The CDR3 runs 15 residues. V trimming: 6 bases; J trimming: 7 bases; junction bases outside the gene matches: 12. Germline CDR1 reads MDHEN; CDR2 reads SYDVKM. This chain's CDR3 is CASSPIAGGAREQYF. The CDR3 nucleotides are TGTGCCAGCAGCCCCATAGCGGGAGGAGCGCGAGAGCAGTACTTC.

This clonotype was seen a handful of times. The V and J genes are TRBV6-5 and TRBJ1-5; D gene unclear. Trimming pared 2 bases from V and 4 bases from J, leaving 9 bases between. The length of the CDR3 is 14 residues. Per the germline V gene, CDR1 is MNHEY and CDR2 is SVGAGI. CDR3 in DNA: TGTGCCAGCAGTTACAGGGCAGATAATCAGCCCCAGCATTTT. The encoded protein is CASSYRADNQPQHF.

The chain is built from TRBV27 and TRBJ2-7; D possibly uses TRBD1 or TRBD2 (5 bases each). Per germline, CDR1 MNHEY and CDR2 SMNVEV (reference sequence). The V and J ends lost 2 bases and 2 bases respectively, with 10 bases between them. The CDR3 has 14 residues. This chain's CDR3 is CASSLGTHPYEQYF. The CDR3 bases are TGTGCCAGCAGTTTAGGGACCCACCCCTACGAGCAGTACTTC.

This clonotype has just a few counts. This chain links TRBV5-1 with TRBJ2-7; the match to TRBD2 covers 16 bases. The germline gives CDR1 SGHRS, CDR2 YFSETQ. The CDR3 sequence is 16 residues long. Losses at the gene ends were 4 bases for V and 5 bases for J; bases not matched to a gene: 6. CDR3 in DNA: TGCGCCAGCAGCGCGGGACTAGCGGGAGGGCCCGACGAGCAGTACTTC. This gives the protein CASSAGLAGGPDEQYF.

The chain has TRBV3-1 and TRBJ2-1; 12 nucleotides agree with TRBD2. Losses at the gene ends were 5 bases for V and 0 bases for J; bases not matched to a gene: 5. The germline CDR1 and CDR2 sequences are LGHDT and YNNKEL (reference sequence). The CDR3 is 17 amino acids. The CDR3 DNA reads TGTGCCAGCAGCTACCTAGCGGGAGGGAGCTCCTACAATGAGCAGTTCTTC. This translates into CASSYLAGGSSYNEQFF.

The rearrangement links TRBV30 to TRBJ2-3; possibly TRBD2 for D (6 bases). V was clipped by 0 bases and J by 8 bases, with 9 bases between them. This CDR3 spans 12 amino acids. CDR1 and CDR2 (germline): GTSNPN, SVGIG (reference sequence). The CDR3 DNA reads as TGTGCCTGGAGTGTAATGGAGGGTACGCAGTATTTT. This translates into CAWSVMEGTQYF.

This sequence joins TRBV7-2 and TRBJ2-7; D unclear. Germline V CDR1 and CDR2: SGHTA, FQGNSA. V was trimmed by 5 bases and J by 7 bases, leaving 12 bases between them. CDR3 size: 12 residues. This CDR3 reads CASSPTQVEQYF. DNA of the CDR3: TGTGCCAGCAGCCCCACCCAGGTGGAGCAGTACTTC.

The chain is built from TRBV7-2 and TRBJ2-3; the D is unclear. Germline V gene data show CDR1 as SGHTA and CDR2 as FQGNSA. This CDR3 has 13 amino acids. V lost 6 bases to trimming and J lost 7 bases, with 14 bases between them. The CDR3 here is CASSPTSPYTQYF. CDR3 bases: TGTGCCAGCAGTCCCACTTCCCCTTATACGCAGTATTTT.

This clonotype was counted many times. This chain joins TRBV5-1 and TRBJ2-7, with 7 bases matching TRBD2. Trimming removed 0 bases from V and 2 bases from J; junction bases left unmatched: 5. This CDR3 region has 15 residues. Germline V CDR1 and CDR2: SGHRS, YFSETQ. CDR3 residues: CASSLDLAAPYEQYF. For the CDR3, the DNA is TGCGCCAGCAGCTTGGATCTAGCGGCCCCCTACGAGCAGTACTTC.

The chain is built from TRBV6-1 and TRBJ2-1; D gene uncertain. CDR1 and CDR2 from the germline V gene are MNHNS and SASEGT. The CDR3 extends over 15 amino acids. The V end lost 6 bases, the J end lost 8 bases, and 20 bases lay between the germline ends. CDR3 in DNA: TGTGCCAGCAGCTCCCATTCCCCGACGGACCATGAGCAGTTCTTC. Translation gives CASSSHSPTDHEQFF.

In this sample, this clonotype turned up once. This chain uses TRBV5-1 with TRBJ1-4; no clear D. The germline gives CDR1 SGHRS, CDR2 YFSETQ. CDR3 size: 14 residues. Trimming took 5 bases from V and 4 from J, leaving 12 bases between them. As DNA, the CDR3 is TGCGCCAGCAGATCCGCCACCCTTAATGAAAAACTGTTTTTT. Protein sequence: CASRSATLNEKLFF.

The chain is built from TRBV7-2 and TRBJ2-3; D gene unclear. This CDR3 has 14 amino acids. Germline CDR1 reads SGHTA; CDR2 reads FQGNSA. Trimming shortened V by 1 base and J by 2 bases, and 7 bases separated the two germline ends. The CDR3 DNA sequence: TGTGCCAGCAGCTTAGGGGTAGCCACAGATACGCAGTATTTT. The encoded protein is CASSLGVATDTQYF.

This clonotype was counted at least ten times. DNA for the CDR3: TGCGCCAGCAGCAAGGACAGCCTGAACACTGAAGCTTTCTTT. This codes for CASSKDSLNTEAFF. The V call is TRBV5-1, the J call TRBJ1-1, with a weak D call TRBD1 (6 bases). This CDR3 contains 14 residues. Deletions cut 4 bases from V and 0 bases from J, with 10 bases between. CDR1 is SGHRS and CDR2 is YFSETQ in the germline V gene.

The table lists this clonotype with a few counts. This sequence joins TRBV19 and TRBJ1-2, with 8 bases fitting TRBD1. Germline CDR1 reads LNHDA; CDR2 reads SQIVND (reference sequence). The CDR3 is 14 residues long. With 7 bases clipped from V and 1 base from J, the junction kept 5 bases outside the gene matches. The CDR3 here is CASIRTGSNYGYTF. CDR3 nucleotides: TGTGCCAGTATACGGACAGGGAGTAACTATGGCTACACCTTC.